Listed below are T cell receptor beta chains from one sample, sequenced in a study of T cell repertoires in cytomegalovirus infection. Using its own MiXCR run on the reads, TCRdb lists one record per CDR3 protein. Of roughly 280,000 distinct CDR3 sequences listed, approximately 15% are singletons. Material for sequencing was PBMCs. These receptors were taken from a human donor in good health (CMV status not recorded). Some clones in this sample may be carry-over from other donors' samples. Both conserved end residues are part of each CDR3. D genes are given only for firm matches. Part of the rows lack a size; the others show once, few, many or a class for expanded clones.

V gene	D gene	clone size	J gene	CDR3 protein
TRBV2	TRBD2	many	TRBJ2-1	CASLTSVSYNEQFF
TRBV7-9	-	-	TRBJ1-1	CASSYLTGNTEAFF
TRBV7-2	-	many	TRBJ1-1	CASSPLRMTMNTEAFF
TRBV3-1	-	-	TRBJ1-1	CASSQGARALYTEAFF
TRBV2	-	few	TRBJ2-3	CASNPAGTQYF
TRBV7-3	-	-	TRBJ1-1	CASSFSRGATEAFF
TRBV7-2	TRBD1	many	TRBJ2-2	CASSPPGQGNTGELFF
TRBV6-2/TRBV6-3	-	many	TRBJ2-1	CASSDTGRYNEQFF
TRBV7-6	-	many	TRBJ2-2	CASSLGGQKTGELFF
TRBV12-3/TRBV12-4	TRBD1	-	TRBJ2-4	CASRPGQDPPIQYF
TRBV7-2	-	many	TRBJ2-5	CASSSDSQGETQYF
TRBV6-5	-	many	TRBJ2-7	CASSYLHASSYEQYF
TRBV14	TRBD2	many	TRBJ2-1	CASSQLVSAGDKQFF
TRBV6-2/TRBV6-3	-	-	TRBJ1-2	CASSYSPGPTRDGYTF
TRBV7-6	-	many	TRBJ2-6	CASSPSGFPPGANVLTF
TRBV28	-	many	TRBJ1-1	CASSGRGGTEAFF